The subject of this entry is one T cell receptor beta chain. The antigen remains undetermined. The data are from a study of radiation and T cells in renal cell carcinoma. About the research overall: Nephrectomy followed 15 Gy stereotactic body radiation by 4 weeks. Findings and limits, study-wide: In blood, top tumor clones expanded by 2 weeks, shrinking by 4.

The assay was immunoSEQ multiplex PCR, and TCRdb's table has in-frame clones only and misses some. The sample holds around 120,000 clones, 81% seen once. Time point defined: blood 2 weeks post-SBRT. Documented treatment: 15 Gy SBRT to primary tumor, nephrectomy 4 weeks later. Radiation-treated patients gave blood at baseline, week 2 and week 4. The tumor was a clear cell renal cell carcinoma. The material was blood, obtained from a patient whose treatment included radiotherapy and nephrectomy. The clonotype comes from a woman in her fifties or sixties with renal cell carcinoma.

This CDR3 is CASSLQQGAEAFF. Here the CDR3 DNA reads TGTGCCAGCAGCTTACAACAGGGGGCTGAAGCTTTCTTT. The chain uses TRBV7-3 and TRBJ1-1; 8 nucleotides agree with TRBD1. Germline V lookup: CDR1 SGHTA, CDR2 FQGTGA. J gave up 6 bases and V 2 bases, and 2 bases lay outside the gene matches. This CDR3 region has 13 residues.